This TCR beta chain was identified in a study of cytomegalovirus exposure and HLA in healthy donors. Study observations and caveats: About 90% or about 30% of the time was how often most TCR beta V segments were productive, according to an earlier analysis. The records held CMV serostatus as the only immune exposure information. The majority of TCR sequences were rare, yet some public TCRs appeared in many donors.

V gave up 2 bases and J gave up 4 bases; unmatched junction bases: 6. CDR3 length equals 15 residues. Germline V gene data show CDR1 as MDHEN and CDR2 as SYDVKM. On this clone: Its antigen remains unknown.

Primers for the PCR totalled 60 Vbeta and 13 Jbeta. Clones were sequenced by immunoSEQ multiplex PCR, and TCRdb holds only the in-frame ones, with some missing. This table holds approximately 70,000 clones, 70% to 85% found once. This chain links TRBV28 with TRBJ1-1; TRBD1 matches 8 bases. The receptor's source is a human donor in good health. The sample comprised PBMCs. The CDR3 DNA reads TGTGCCAGCAGTTTAAGACAGGGGCCGTCCACTGAAGCTTTCTTT. As protein: CASSLRQGPSTEAFF.